This entry lists 8 T cell receptor beta chains sequenced from one sample in a study of T cells in Graves' hyperthyroidism and ophthalmopathy. It was RNA transcripts that yielded the amplified TCR beta CDR3 regions. The TCR CDR3 was amplified in a first-round RT-PCR using the HTBI primer set. TCRdb analysed the multiplex PCR reads with MiXCR anew, one entry per CDR3 protein. The sample records approximately 510,000 distinct CDR3 sequences, over 35% being singletons. Sequencing was done on a sample of peripheral blood or thyroid tissue (not recorded which). The source of these receptors is an adult woman with Graves' disease, either hyperthyroidism or ophthalmopathy (not recorded which).

The chain links TRBV2 to TRBJ1-5; D gene uncertain. The V gene's germline CDR1 is SNHLY and CDR2 FYNNEI. Trimming pared 3 bases from V and 5 bases from J, leaving 11 bases between. The CDR3 consists of 14 residues. The CDR3 DNA is TGTGCCAGCAGTGATGAGGGAGCGGATCAGCCCCAGCATTTT. It codes for CASSDEGADQPQHF.

A note on this clonotype: The conserved closing phenylalanine or tryptophan is absent in this CDR3, likely reflecting a read error. No DNA is shown, since the ends of the CDR3 on it are uncertain; the CDR3 is the one TCRdb lists. The V gene is TRBV2, the J gene TRBJ1-2. The length of the CDR3 is 8 amino acids, counting both ends. Germline lookup yields CDR1 SNHLY and CDR2 FYNNEI. The CDR3 protein is CASSEALP.

The chain combines TRBV7-9 with TRBJ2-7, with TRBD2 as a possible D gene (7 bases). Germline values: CDR1 SEHNR, CDR2 FQNEAQ (reference sequence). The V gene lost 6 bases and the J gene lost 8 bases, with 23 bases spanning the gap. This CDR3 region has 15 residues. The CDR3 nucleotides read TGTGCCAGCAGTTTACGGGGGGCGGCACTCGTACAGCAGTACTTC. Translation: CASSLRGAALVQQYF.

This clonotype was counted at least ten times. The CDR3 loop is CASSQLGQLNEKLFF. The CDR3 region has the DNA TGCGCCAGCAGCCAACTCGGACAGCTTAATGAAAAACTGTTTTTT. The chain couples TRBV4-3 to TRBJ1-4; possible D gene TRBD1, 6 bases. Germline V CDR1 and CDR2: LGHNA, YSLEER. The CDR3 contains 15 residues. The V end lost 2 bases, the J end lost 4 bases, and 11 bases lay between the germline ends.

Concerning this clonotype: Since no conserved phenylalanine or tryptophan closes the CDR3, a read error is the likely cause. It is unclear where the CDR3 begins or ends on the DNA, so no DNA is shown, and the CDR3 is as TCRdb lists it. The V gene is TRBV9, the J gene TRBJ1-6. The CDR3 length is 12 residues, termini included. Germline V gene data show CDR1 as SGDLS and CDR2 as YYNGEE. This chain's CDR3 is CASSVGVDPRLS.

The chain joins TRBV2 to TRBJ2-7; TRBD1 agrees at 7 bases. After removal of 1 base from V and 0 bases from J, the junction contained 3 bases not matched to a gene. Germline lookup yields CDR1 SNHLY and CDR2 FYNNEI. The CDR3 covers 15 residues. The CDR3 loop is CASSEGGGSSYEQYF. CDR3 coding DNA: TGTGCCAGCAGTGAAGGAGGGGGCTCCTCCTACGAGCAGTACTTC.

The chain recombines TRBV9 with TRBJ2-5, with D maybe TRBD2 (6 bases). Trimming shortened V by 4 bases and J by 5 bases, and 21 bases separated the two germline ends. The germline V gene has CDR1 SGDLS and CDR2 YYNGEE. The CDR3 length is 16 residues. CDR3 sequence reads: CASSSFETRLAETQYF. In DNA, the CDR3 is TGTGCCAGCAGCTCCTTCGAGACTAGACTGGCGGAGACCCAGTACTTC.

The chain uses TRBV4-1 and TRBJ2-7, with 10 bases fitting TRBD2. Germline V gene data show CDR1 as MGHRA and CDR2 as YSYEKL. CDR3 length equals 16 residues. With V trimmed by 5 bases and J by 2 bases, 9 bases remained unmatched. The CDR3 reads CASSTTFLAGAYEQYF. The DNA for the CDR3 is TGCGCCAGCAGCACCACGTTTCTAGCGGGGGCCTACGAGCAGTACTTC.